This TCR beta chain was recovered during a study of shared clonotypes between healthy human individuals. Details on this clone: Its matching antigen is unknown.

Only CD45RO-negative cells positively selected for CCR7 counted as naive CD8 cells, so terminally differentiated effector memory CD45RA+ cells were excluded. It was across several immunoSEQ plates that each subset's genomic DNA was evenly split. Data came from immunoSEQ multiplex PCR; TCRdb stores just in-frame clones and leaves some out. The sample consists of over 2 million clones, just under 95% of them appearing once. Study observations and caveats: An effect of sequencing depth on clonotype sharing among donors was expected.

The receptor's source is a man between 18 and 29 years old in good health. Sequencing was performed on naive CD8+ T cells sorted from blood.

For the CDR3, the DNA is TGTGCCAGCAGCTTGGGCCAGGGAGGGCCTGAAGCTTTCTTT. The encoded protein is CASSLGQGGPEAFF. The rearrangement joins TRBV5-4 to TRBJ1-1, with D possibly being TRBD1 (5 bases). Germline-derived CDR1 and CDR2 are SGHNT and YYREEE (reference sequence). This CDR3 is 14 amino acids long. V lost 0 bases and J lost 6, with 12 bases in between.